This T cell receptor (beta chain) came from a study of monozygotic twins with inflammatory bowel disease. A template switching step added UMIs, each with a 6-nucleotide sample barcode. TCRdb reanalyzed the 5' RACE reads, giving one entry per CDR3 protein sequence and no DNA. The sample holds approximately 300,000 distinct CDR3 sequences. The CDR3 sequence is 15 residues long. Germline V gene lookup returns CDR1 MNHEY and CDR2 SVGEGT. This TCR came from a human donor with ulcerative colitis or Crohn's disease, or a healthy co-twin of an affected twin (not recorded which). What was sequenced was blood. V gene TRBV6-2 or TRBV6-3 combines with J gene TRBJ1-1; the D gene TCRdb calls, TRBD1, cannot be checked with no DNA. The CDR3 is CASTNGGQTNTEAFF.